A single sample is the source of the 20 T cell receptor beta chains below, sequenced in a study of cytomegalovirus exposure and HLA in healthy donors. The PCR made use of 60 Vbeta and 13 Jbeta primers. TCRdb's copy holds only in-frame clones and misses some; the assay was immunoSEQ multiplex PCR. The table shows 110,000 to 150,000 clones, with more than 75% occurring only once. Sequencing was carried out using PBMCs. The receptor source for this set is a female donor in good health and CMV-seronegative.

This clone appeared a single time. The V and J genes are TRBV7-9 and TRBJ2-1; weak D call: TRBD2 (7 bases). V was trimmed by 5 bases and J by 3 bases, leaving 17 bases between them. The germline V gene encodes CDR1 SEHNR and CDR2 FQNEAQ (reference sequence). The CDR3 length is 16 residues. This CDR3 is CASSPWGLADYNEQFF. The CDR3 nucleotides are TGTGCCAGCAGCCCCTGGGGGCTAGCGGACTACAATGAGCAGTTCTTC. The full variable domain, rest sourced from reference TRBV7-9 and TRBJ2-1, is DTGVSQNPRHKITKRGQNVTFRCDPISEHNRLYWYRQTLGQGPEFLTYFQNEAQLEKSRLLSDRFSAERPKGSFSTLEIQRTEQGDSAMYLCASSPWGLADYNEQFFGPGTRLTVL.

A note on this clone: One end of the junction varies from germline; a read error may be responsible. This chain links TRBV5-1 with TRBJ2-5, with 12 bases aligning to TRBD1. Per germline, CDR1 SGHRS and CDR2 YFSETQ. The CDR3 runs 17 residues. The DNA for the CDR3 is TGCGCCAGCGAGGGACAGGGGGCCACGGAGCACCAGGAGACCCAGTACTTC. The encoded protein is CASEGQGATEHQETQYF.

V usage is TRBV5-4 and J usage is TRBJ2-5, with 10 bases identical to TRBD2. From germline, CDR1 is SGHNT and CDR2 YYREEE (reference sequence). This CDR3 is 17 amino acids long. Trimming cost V 0 bases and J 0 bases; bases outside gene matches: 5. In DNA form, the CDR3 reads TGTGCCAGCAGCTTGGGGGGGCTAGCGGGGGACCAAGAGACCCAGTACTTC. It specifies CASSLGGLAGDQETQYF.

The chain employs TRBV6-1 and TRBJ1-1; 7 nucleotides match TRBD1. Germline CDR1 MNHNS, CDR2 SASEGT. The CDR3 spans 15 residues. Trimming removed 4 bases from V and 5 bases from J; junction bases left unmatched: 10. The CDR3 reads CASSAVGTVSTEAFF. The CDR3 coding sequence is TGTGCCAGCAGTGCCGTCGGGACAGTTAGTACTGAAGCTTTCTTT.

The CDR3 nucleotides are TGTGCCTGGAGTGAAACAGGGGGTAATTCACCCCTCCACTTT. As protein: CAWSETGGNSPLHF. The V call is TRBV30, the J call TRBJ1-6; TRBD1 matches 8 bases. The J segment lost 6 bases and the V segment lost 1 base, leaving 2 bases of the junction unmatched. CDR3 length equals 14 residues. Per germline, CDR1 GTSNPN and CDR2 SVGIG (reference sequence).

The chain recombines TRBV7-9 with TRBJ2-5, with D possibly TRBD2 on 5 matching bases. Gene TRBJ2-7 matches the end of the DNA better, so the J call may be wrong. Germline V lookup: CDR1 SEHNR, CDR2 FQNEAQ (reference sequence). CDR3 length: 15 residues. CDR3 bases: TGTGCCAGCAGCTCCGACAAGACTACACCCTACGAGCAGTACTTC. This sequence encodes CASSSDKTTPYEQYF.

This chain links TRBV10-1 with TRBJ1-3; 12 bases map to TRBD1. CDR3 size: 20 residues. The junction had 14 bases not matched to a gene; V was cut back by 2 bases and J by 3 bases. CDR1 is WNHNN and CDR2 is SYGVQD in the germline V gene (reference sequence). CDR3: CASSELGQGAQGTCGNTIYF. DNA of the CDR3: TGCGCCAGCAGTGAGCTGGGACAGGGGGCCCAAGGGACCTGTGGAAACACCATATATTTT.

This chain joins TRBV5-4 and TRBJ2-2; 7 bases agree with TRBD2. This CDR3 contains 17 residues. The junction had 6 bases not matched to a gene; V was cut back by 0 bases and J by 1 base. Germline V gene sequence: CDR1 SGHNT, CDR2 YYREEE (reference sequence). The DNA of the CDR3 is TGTGCCAGCAGCTTGGTCGGTGGCGGGGGGAACACCGGGGAGCTGTTTTTT. Translating it yields CASSLVGGGGNTGELFF.

The J gene is TRBJ1-5, the V gene TRBV9; weak D call: TRBD1 (5 bases). CDR3 length: 13 residues. The germline CDR1 and CDR2 sequences are SGDLS and YYNGEE. The V gene lost 0 bases and the J gene lost 7 bases, with 8 bases spanning the gap. This chain's CDR3 is CASSVAGGQPQHF. CDR3 bases: TGTGCCAGCAGCGTAGCCGGGGGGCAGCCCCAGCATTTT.

The gene calls are TRBV28 and TRBJ2-1, with 7 bases that match TRBD2. CDR1 and CDR2 (germline): MDHEN, SYDVKM. Unmatched junction bases numbered 20, after V lost 2 bases and J lost 10 bases. CDR3 size: 18 residues. CDR3 amino acids: CASSLEFAAGALVREQFF. The CDR3 DNA follows: TGTGCCAGCAGTTTAGAATTTGCGGCGGGAGCTCTGGTACGGGAGCAGTTCTTC. Full variable domain (rest looked up from reference TRBV28 and TRBJ2-1): DVKVTQSSRYLVKRTGEKVFLECVQDMDHENMFWYRQDPGLGLRLIYFSYDVKMKEKGDIPEGYSVSREKKERFSLILESASTNQTSMYLCASSLEFAAGALVREQFFGPGTRLTVL.

The V and J genes are TRBV16 and TRBJ2-5, with 7 bases that match TRBD2. The trim removed 4 bases at V and 4 bases at J, leaving 6 bases unmatched. The CDR3 sequence is 14 residues long. Germline V gives CDR1 KGHSY, CDR2 FQNENV. CDR3 region: CASSRGGSGETQYF. In DNA, the CDR3 is TGTGCCAGCAGCCGCGGGGGTTCGGGAGAGACCCAGTACTTC.

The V call is TRBV6-4, the J call TRBJ1-2; unclear D gene. The CDR3 length is 15 residues. V lost 4 bases, J lost 0 bases, and 12 bases lay in between. Per the germline V gene, CDR1 is MRHNA and CDR2 is SNTAGT. CDR3 bases: TGTGCCAGCAGTGCGCGGGCCGGAGCTAACTATGGCTACACCTTC. Protein product: CASSARAGANYGYTF.

The chain has TRBV7-2 and TRBJ1-6, with TRBD1 matching 9 bases. Per germline, CDR1 SGHTA and CDR2 FQGNSA. The CDR3 is 15 residues long. The V and J ends lost 5 bases and 9 bases, in that order; junction bases with no gene match: 8. The CDR3 loop reads CASSITWTGVSPLHF. Written as DNA, the CDR3 is TGTGCCAGCAGCATAACATGGACAGGGGTTTCACCCCTCCACTTT.

V is TRBV2 and J is TRBJ2-1, with 8 bases lining up with TRBD2. Trimming at V came to 4 bases and at J to 0 bases, leaving 2 bases not matched to a gene. The CDR3 is 15 amino acids. Germline-derived CDR1 and CDR2 are SNHLY and FYNNEI. CDR3 in DNA: TGTGCCAGCAGTGGTAGCGGGGTCTCCTACAATGAGCAGTTCTTC. Translation gives CASSGSGVSYNEQFF. The complete variable domain, with remaining parts taken from reference TRBV2 and TRBJ2-1, reads EPEVTQTPSHQVTQMGQEVILRCVPISNHLYFYWYRQILGQKVEFLVSFYNNEISEKSEIFDDQFSVERPDGSNFTLKIRSTKLEDSAMYFCASSGSGVSYNEQFFGPGTRLTVL.

The CDR3 here is CASSTWRTGDPEQYF. The CDR3 nucleotides read TGTGCCAGCAGTACCTGGCGGACAGGGGACCCCGAGCAGTACTTC. The J gene is TRBJ2-7, the V gene TRBV2, with 9 bases that match TRBD1. This CDR3 is built from 15 residues. J gave up 6 bases and V 5 bases, and 11 bases lay outside the gene matches. The germline V gene encodes CDR1 SNHLY and CDR2 FYNNEI.

The CDR3 region is CASSLAKALSGTEAFF. Here the CDR3 DNA reads TGTGCCAGCAGCTTAGCTAAGGCATTATCAGGCACTGAAGCTTTCTTT. The V gene is TRBV7-8, the J gene TRBJ1-1; D gene uncertain. This CDR3 is 16 amino acids long. The V and J ends lost 0 bases and 4 bases respectively, with 15 bases between them. CDR1 is SGHVS and CDR2 is FQNEAQ in the germline V gene.

The table lists this clone with a count of one. The chain combines TRBV9 with TRBJ2-7; 10 bases agree with TRBD2. Germline loops: CDR1 SGDLS, CDR2 YYNGEE. The CDR3 runs 14 residues. The V gene end was trimmed by 4 bases and the J gene end by 7 bases; junction bases not matched to a gene: 8. The CDR3 DNA sequence: TGTGCCAGCAGCCCCCGGGCACTAGCGGGGGAGCAGTACTTC. Its protein product is CASSPRALAGEQYF.

In its sample, this clone was seen a few times. The genes are TRBV4-3 and TRBJ2-7, with D possibly TRBD2 on 6 matching bases. Germline V gives CDR1 LGHNA, CDR2 YSLEER. Trimming shortened V by 0 bases and J by 3 bases, and 18 bases separated the two germline ends. The length of the CDR3 is 17 residues. The chain's CDR3 is CASSQEFYGDFSYEQYF. DNA of the CDR3: TGCGCCAGCAGCCAAGAATTTTACGGGGACTTTAGCTACGAGCAGTACTTC.

In this sample, this clone turned up a few times. This chain uses TRBV28 with TRBJ1-2; D may be TRBD1 (6 bases). This CDR3 has 12 residues. In germline, CDR1 is MDHEN, CDR2 SYDVKM. Between the trimmed V and J ends, which lost 8 bases and 2 bases, there was a span of 9 bases. Here the CDR3 DNA reads TGTGCCAGCCGGGGGGCCAACTATGGCTACACCTTC. Protein sequence: CASRGANYGYTF.

This chain joins TRBV28 and TRBJ1-1; D gene ambiguous. Per the germline V gene, CDR1 is MDHEN and CDR2 is SYDVKM. There are 14 residues in the CDR3. V was clipped by 1 base and J by 6 bases, with 12 bases between them. CDR3 loop: CASSLSLATSEAFF. CDR3 coding DNA: TGTGCCAGCAGTTTATCCCTGGCCACCTCTGAAGCTTTCTTT.